The entry below gives a single T cell receptor beta chain sequence along with its context. The antigen remains unidentified. The data belong to a study of T cell responses to AZD1222 COVID-19 vaccine. Clones were read by immunoSEQ multiplex PCR, and TCRdb kept only the in-frame ones, dropping some. The data hold about 60,000 clones, with around 84% observed a single time. Germline V gene data show CDR1 as SGHTA and CDR2 as FQGNSA. The CDR3 covers 16 residues. After removal of 5 bases from V and 8 bases from J, the junction contained 12 bases not matched to a gene. Regarding the study as a whole: Among AZD1222 vaccinees, only five or six were seropositive at baseline. Clonal diversity was possibly underestimated, and the donors were mostly white British, with more females.

The TCR sequence derives from an adult in good health. The specimen was peripheral blood, collected on day 0 of AZD1222 vaccination. V is TRBV7-2 and J is TRBJ2-2, with 9 bases lining up with TRBD2. Written as DNA, the CDR3 is TGTGCCAGCAGCCCCTCTGCGGGGGGGCTATCAGGGGAGCTGTTTTTT. It yields the protein CASSPSAGGLSGELFF.